This TCR beta chain stems from a study of shared T cell receptors in the human thymus. Trimming removed 2 bases at V and 0 bases at J, with 14 bases between. The length of the CDR3 is 18 residues. CDR1 is MGHRA and CDR2 is YSYEKL in the germline V gene. Data came from immunoSEQ multiplex PCR; TCRdb stores just in-frame clones and leaves some out. Among about 660,000 clones listed, more than 75% were seen once. These data are also associated with another study on human thymus T cells. That paper adds: Unrelated individuals were reported by related research to share highly overlapping thymic repertoires.

The chain combines TRBV4-1 with TRBJ2-6, with D maybe TRBD2 (7 bases). Sequenced input: thymocytes. The TCR was taken from a boy in the first two years of life with a congenital heart defect. CDR3 sequence reads: CASSQRGGSYSGANVLTF. DNA for the CDR3: TGCGCCAGCAGCCAAAGGGGGGGGTCCTACTCTGGGGCCAACGTCCTGACTTTC.